This T cell receptor beta chain comes out of a study of vaccination effects on CD4 cells after COVID-19. In the study overall: The participants, recipients of two vaccine doses, got either BNT162b2 or mRNA-1273.

Generated by immunoSEQ multiplex PCR, the TCRdb table keeps only in-frame clones and is missing some. This sample carries about 38,000 clones, about two thirds of them seen once, and the ten largest clones take approximately 22%. Using viral peptide pools, the ViraFEST assay grew out antigen-specific CD4+ T cells prior to sequencing. CD4+ T cells were isolated after approximately 10 days of culture. Vaccine recipients, nucleocapsid antibody negative, had no prior SARS-CoV-2 infection. The study's findings and limits: There was marked clonal contraction among infection- and vaccine-induced clones late after vaccination.

With respect to this clone: Its antigen is currently unknown.

The V gene lost 0 bases and the J gene lost 5 bases, with 11 bases spanning the gap. Germline CDR1 reads MNHNS; CDR2 reads SASEGT. The CDR3 runs 15 residues. The V call is TRBV6-1, the J call TRBJ1-5; D is uncertain. The TCR comes from a human donor who received a COVID-19 vaccine. Source: CD4+ T cells from PBMCs cultured with SARS-CoV-2 spike peptides, taken before COVID-19 vaccination. The CDR3 DNA reads TGTGCCAGCAGTGAAGCGCTGACAACACATCAGCCCCAGCATTTT. Its translation is CASSEALTTHQPQHF.